A single T cell receptor (beta chain) is shown here with its context. This clone has only one observation. Its antigen is still unknown. No much larger clone exists at a distance of one base, and base qualities are not known. Including cysteine and phenylalanine, the CDR3 has 13 amino acids. The entry retains the CDR3 DNA only, 39 bases that are in frame from base 1. V was cut back by 2 bases and J by 6 bases, leaving a gap of 7 bases between them. Reading the germline V gene (reference sequence) gives CDR1 SGHAT and CDR2 FQDESV. TCRbeta CDR3 regions were amplified from genomic DNA using the immunoSEQ Assay, a bias-controlled multiplex PCR. The paper's data handling went like this. Within the assay, amplification of reference gene primers was used to estimate how many nucleated cells each sample contained. Sequence reads were collapsed and filtered to measure the absolute abundance of every unique TCRbeta CDR3 rearrangement. For each sample, productive Simpson clonality was calculated as the square root of Simpson's diversity index over productive rearrangements. In its TCRdb copy, this immuneACCESS table keeps in-frame sequences only and misses some clones. Where compared with another copy, unresolved V genes explain less than half of these, and the others have no known cause. V, J and clone size derive from that table, while D and trimming were established from the DNA sequence. Present in this sample are a few hundred thousand clones, roughly 83% of which were seen just once. The ten biggest clones cover 1.6% of the sample.

This specimen comes from a study of blood T cell repertoires in COVID-19 (TCRdb year 2020). With regard to the full study: Collaborator samples came from the United States, Italy and Spain and covered acute and convalescent phases of COVID-19. Samples were obtained from the ongoing ImmuneRACE study (first 160 participants) and from 1,254 subjects provided by 6 global collaborators. The prospective study material was composed of cDNA or gDNA derived from T cells, B-cell-depleted T cells, or PBMCs. A freely available public database, intended as a resource for researchers studying the immune response to SARS-CoV-2, is where the repertoires were released. Where available, HLA class I and class II types were taken from metadata supplied by the sample provider and were not determined by assay-based typing. Deeply sampled blood TCRbeta repertoires from subjects exposed to, actively infected with, or recovered from COVID-19 were included in the dataset. Nearly every sample came with metadata listing a de-identified subject ID, COVID-19 status, age in years and sex. Results the study describes overall, beyond this receptor: Clinical and demographic metadata were provided uncurated, with the amount varying by source and participant.

The collaborating institutions used their own protocols to collect whole blood in K2EDTA tubes. Collaborator samples were shipped for TCRbeta analysis as frozen whole blood, isolated PBMCs, or DNA extracted from either sample type. Recombination linked TRBV11-1 to TRBJ2-2; TRBD1 is a possible D gene, resting on 5 matching bases. Sequencing input: peripheral blood. The clonotype originates from a woman between 45 and 65 years old with acute or convalescent COVID-19. CDR3 protein: CASSLRGSGELFF. The DNA is as follows: TGTGCCAGCAGCTTAAGGGGCTCCGGGGAGCTGTTTTTT.